The 25 T cell receptor beta chains below all came from one sample that was sequenced in a study of blood T cell repertoires in COVID-19. Produced via immunoSEQ multiplex PCR; TCRdb's table is partial and in-frame only. The sample has about 190,000 clones, nearly 90% seen once; the top ten hold approximately 5.6%. Sample: peripheral blood. These receptors were collected from a woman between 35 and 50 years old who had recovered from COVID-19.

The V and J genes are TRBV6-2 or TRBV6-3 and TRBJ2-3, with TRBD2 as a possible D gene (6 bases). Germline CDR1 reads MNHEY; CDR2 reads SVGEGT. This CDR3 comprises 13 residues. V was trimmed by 5 bases and J by 6 bases, leaving 12 bases between them. For the CDR3, the DNA is TGTGCCAGCAGTGGAGGGAGCTGGGATACGCAGTATTTT. Amino acids: CASSGGSWDTQYF.

The chain links TRBV7-3 to TRBJ2-1; 8 bases map to TRBD2. CDR1 SGHTA and CDR2 FQGTGA come from the germline V gene. The CDR3 consists of 18 residues. The V segment lost 1 base and the J segment 8 bases; nucleotides outside the gene matches: 16. The CDR3 DNA reads TGTGCCAGCAGCTTAATCGGAGGTGGAGCTAGCGGGTCGCATGAGCAGTTCTTC. Translated: CASSLIGGGASGSHEQFF.

The chain uses TRBV7-6 and TRBJ2-1, with D possibly TRBD1 on 6 matching bases. The CDR3 sequence is 15 residues long. Germline CDR1 is SGHVS and CDR2 is FNYEAQ. V was pared by 6 bases and J by 0 bases, with 12 bases between. The CDR3 sequence: CASSVTGSSYNEQFF. The CDR3 nucleotides are TGTGCCAGCAGTGTTACAGGGAGCTCCTACAATGAGCAGTTCTTC.

The rearrangement joins TRBV11-3 to TRBJ1-4; 7 bases fit TRBD1. Trimming cost V 4 bases and J 0 bases; bases outside gene matches: 14. The CDR3 length is 19 residues. The germline V gene has CDR1 SGHNT and CDR2 YENEEA. The CDR3 loop is CASSSGLGQKHATNEKLFF. Here the CDR3 DNA reads TGTGCCAGCAGCTCGGGCCTGGGACAGAAACACGCAACTAATGAAAAACTGTTTTTT.

The V gene is TRBV3-1 (or the pseudogene TRBV3-2), the J gene TRBJ1-1; D ambiguous. The V gene lost 0 bases and the J gene lost 6 bases, with 14 bases spanning the gap. This CDR3 is built from 15 residues. Germline CDR1 LGHDT, CDR2 YNNKEL (reference sequence). The CDR3 DNA is TGTGCCAGCAGCCAAGATGTTAAAGTGGGAGCTGAAGCTTTCTTT. Amino acids: CASSQDVKVGAEAFF.

This CDR3 reads CASSLKRGQPQHF. The DNA of the CDR3 is TGTGCCAGCAGTTTAAAAAGGGGTCAGCCCCAGCATTTT. The chain uses TRBV28 and TRBJ1-5; a weak D match, TRBD1 (5 bases). The germline V gene has CDR1 MDHEN and CDR2 SYDVKM. V lost 2 bases and J 6 bases, leaving 8 bases between the germline ends. The CDR3 is made up of 13 amino acids. Variable domain in full (rest from reference TRBV28 and TRBJ1-5): DVKVTQSSRYLVKRTGEKVFLECVQDMDHENMFWYRQDPGLGLRLIYFSYDVKMKEKGDIPEGYSVSREKKERFSLILESASTNQTSMYLCASSLKRGQPQHFGDGTRLSIL.

V gene TRBV24-1 combines with J gene TRBJ2-1, with D perhaps TRBD2 (6 bases). The CDR3 runs 14 residues. From germline, CDR1 is KGHDR and CDR2 SFDVKD. V lost 5 bases and J lost 10, with 17 bases in between. Written as DNA, the CDR3 is TGTGCCACCAGTGGTAGTTTTGAGAGCGGGGAGCAGTTCTTC. It yields the protein CATSGSFESGEQFF.

CDR3 in DNA: TGTGCCAGCAGTCCTTGGACAGGGAAGACTGAAGCTTTCTTT. The encoded protein is CASSPWTGKTEAFF. The chain combines TRBV27 with TRBJ1-1; 8 nucleotides line up with TRBD1. Germline assignment: CDR1 MNHEY and CDR2 SMNVEV (reference sequence). J gave up 5 bases and V 5 bases, and 7 bases lay outside the gene matches. CDR3 size: 14 residues.

J is TRBJ1-5 and V is TRBV19; D is uncertain. The CDR3 sequence is 14 residues long. The germline CDR1 and CDR2 sequences are LNHDA and SQIVND (reference sequence). The V and J ends lost 0 bases and 2 bases respectively, with 5 bases between them. The CDR3, as DNA: TGTGCCAGTAGTATAGATGGAGGCAATCAGCCCCAGCATTTT. This encodes CASSIDGGNQPQHF. The variable domain in full, completed from reference TRBV19 and TRBJ1-5, reads DGGITQSPKYLFRKEGQNVTLSCEQNLNHDAMYWYRQDPGQGLRLIYYSQIVNDFQKGDIAEGYSVSREKKESFPLTVTSAQKNPTAFYLCASSIDGGNQPQHFGDGTRLSIL.

The chain joins TRBV3-1 (or the pseudogene TRBV3-2) to TRBJ1-1; TRBD1 is a possible D gene (6 bases). The CDR3 has 13 residues. CDR1 and CDR2 (germline): LGHDT, YNNKEL (reference sequence). V shed 1 base and J shed 11 bases, with 14 bases lying between them. Here the CDR3 reads CASSQVGGLSAFF. CDR3 DNA: TGTGCCAGCAGCCAAGTGGGGGGGCTGTCTGCTTTCTTT.

This chain connects TRBV12-3 or TRBV12-4 to TRBJ2-7; the match to TRBD1 covers 7 bases. The length of the CDR3 is 13 residues. Losses at the gene ends were 8 bases for V and 3 bases for J; bases not matched to a gene: 7. The CDR3 reads CASGGQHLYEQYF. CDR3 DNA: TGTGCCAGCGGGGGACAGCACCTCTACGAGCAGTACTTC.

This clone was recorded only once. This chain joins TRBV24-1 and TRBJ2-5; TRBD1 agrees at 8 bases. Per germline, CDR1 KGHDR and CDR2 SFDVKD. The J segment lost 4 bases and the V segment lost 7 bases, leaving 13 bases of the junction unmatched. The CDR3 loop spans 16 amino acids. This CDR3 reads CATSGSDRGVRETQYF. The DNA of the CDR3 is TGTGCCACCAGCGGGTCCGACAGGGGTGTTAGAGAGACCCAGTACTTC.

V usage is TRBV13 and J usage is TRBJ2-7; D is possibly TRBD2 (6 bases). The CDR3 loop spans 16 amino acids. Germline lookup yields CDR1 PRHDT and CDR2 FYEKMQ (reference sequence). Between the trimmed V and J ends, which lost 3 bases and 6 bases, there was a span of 21 bases. The CDR3 bases are TGTGCCAGCAGCTTCCGACCGGGACTCCCTTTCGGCGAGCAGTACTTC. Its protein is CASSFRPGLPFGEQYF.

The V and J genes are TRBV7-9 and TRBJ2-1; TRBD2 matches 10 bases. Looked up from germline, CDR1 is SEHNR and CDR2 is FQNEAQ (reference sequence). The CDR3 sequence is 15 residues long. The ends lost 5 bases at V and 6 bases at J; junction bases unmatched: 7. The CDR3 loop reads CASSLTGTSVNEQFF. Written as DNA, the CDR3 is TGTGCCAGCAGCCTGACCGGGACTAGCGTCAATGAGCAGTTCTTC.

This rearrangement joins TRBV6-5 to TRBJ1-5; D not resolved. The germline CDR1 and CDR2 sequences are MNHEY and SVGAGI. V lost 2 bases to trimming and J lost 6 bases, with 14 bases between them. The CDR3 is 15 residues long. The CDR3 DNA reads as TGTGCCAGCAGTTACGTGGCCCCCGGAGGTCAGCCCCAGCATTTT. The encoded protein is CASSYVAPGGQPQHF.

V gene TRBV19 combines with J gene TRBJ2-3; 10 bases match TRBD2. The V gene's germline CDR1 is LNHDA and CDR2 SQIVND (reference sequence). This CDR3 comprises 15 residues. Losses at the gene ends were 7 bases for V and 4 bases for J; bases not matched to a gene: 8. CDR3 residues: CASNPSGSPADTQYF. Here the CDR3 DNA reads TGTGCCAGTAATCCTAGCGGGAGTCCGGCAGATACGCAGTATTTT.

V and J are TRBV6-5 and TRBJ1-4; possibly TRBD1 for D (6 bases). The CDR3 is 15 residues long. V was shortened by 6 bases and J by 10 bases, with 21 bases between the two germline ends. Germline CDR1 is MNHEY and CDR2 is SVGAGI. In DNA form, the CDR3 reads TGTGCCAGCAGACCGACCCCACAGGGAATCGGAAAACTGTTTTTT. Amino acids: CASRPTPQGIGKLFF.

The rearrangement joins TRBV27 to TRBJ1-4, with a possible D match to TRBD1 (5 bases). Trimming took 8 bases from V and 0 from J, leaving 7 bases between them. Germline CDR1 is MNHEY and CDR2 is SMNVEV (reference sequence). The CDR3 contains 13 residues. CDR3 amino acids: CASQGSTNEKLFF. DNA for the CDR3: TGTGCCAGCCAGGGATCAACTAATGAAAAACTGTTTTTT.

The chain recombines TRBV19 with TRBJ1-6; 9 bases fit TRBD1. Germline V lookup: CDR1 LNHDA, CDR2 SQIVND (reference sequence). Losses at the gene ends were 6 bases for V and 9 bases for J; bases not matched to a gene: 9. There are 15 residues in the CDR3. The CDR3 protein is CASRKTGTGSSPLHF. CDR3 sequence (DNA): TGTGCCAGTAGGAAGACCGGGACAGGGAGTTCACCCCTCCACTTT.

This sequence joins TRBV19 and TRBJ1-2, with 11 nucleotides matching TRBD1. Germline V gives CDR1 LNHDA, CDR2 SQIVND (reference sequence). Trimming at V came to 1 base and at J to 6 bases, leaving 7 bases not matched to a gene. The CDR3 runs 16 residues. The CDR3 is CASSIATGQGGNGYTF. CDR3 bases: TGTGCCAGTAGTATAGCCACGGGACAGGGGGGTAATGGCTACACCTTC.

This chain uses TRBV4-2 with TRBJ1-2; D perhaps matches TRBD1 (5 bases). The V end was cut by 1 base, the J end by 2 bases, with 8 bases between. The CDR3 runs to 14 residues. Germline V gives CDR1 LGHNA, CDR2 YNFKEQ. This chain's CDR3 is CASSQVQENYGYTF. Here the CDR3 DNA reads TGTGCCAGCAGCCAAGTACAGGAGAACTATGGCTACACCTTC.

The chain is built from TRBV6-2 or TRBV6-3 and TRBJ2-4; 9 positions match TRBD2. V trimming: 2 bases; J trimming: 9 bases; junction bases outside the gene matches: 5. CDR3 length: 14 amino acids. Germline V gene sequence: CDR1 MNHEY, CDR2 SVGEGT. CDR3 sequence reads: CASSYGLAGSIQYF. CDR3 coding DNA: TGTGCCAGCAGTTACGGGCTAGCGGGAAGCATTCAGTACTTC.

The CDR3 sequence is CASSLGDRENTEAFF. In nucleotides, the CDR3 is TGCGCCAGCAGCTTGGGGGACAGGGAGAACACTGAAGCTTTCTTT. This chain links TRBV5-1 with TRBJ1-1; 9 bases map to TRBD1. V lost 0 bases, J lost 1 base, and 1 base stayed unmatched. The CDR3 length is 15 residues. The V gene's germline CDR1 is SGHRS and CDR2 YFSETQ.

The genes are TRBV27 and TRBJ2-5; maybe TRBD1 (5 bases). CDR1 is MNHEY and CDR2 is SMNVEV in the germline V gene (reference sequence). The CDR3 sequence is 16 residues long. V lost 3 bases and J 0 bases, leaving 14 bases between the germline ends. The DNA of the CDR3 is TGTGCCAGCAGTTTCGCCCCAGGGCAGTACCAAGAGACCCAGTACTTC. Protein sequence: CASSFAPGQYQETQYF.

The J gene is TRBJ1-1, the V gene TRBV5-5; D gene uncertain. Trimming shortened V by 2 bases and J by 6 bases, and 5 bases separated the two germline ends. Per germline, CDR1 SGHKS and CDR2 YYEKEE (reference sequence). CDR3 size: 11 residues. CDR3 bases: TGTGCCAGCAGCTTTTCGGCTGAAGCTTTCTTT. It specifies CASSFSAEAFF.